The present T cell receptor beta chain was sequenced within a study of neoadjuvant anti-PD-1 for oral cavity cancer. Time point described: after neoadjuvant nivolumab, at surgical resection. CDR1 is LGHNA and CDR2 is YSLEER in the germline V gene. The CDR3 length is 13 residues. V was trimmed by 3 bases and J by 4 bases, leaving 8 bases between them. TCRdb keeps only in-frame clones here, not all; method: immunoSEQ multiplex PCR. The table records 6,000 to 9,000 clones, 67% of them present only once. This clone occurred once. The receptor was isolated from a person between 40 and 85 years old with oral cavity squamous cell carcinoma. The sample here was PBMCs, taken after nivolumab (anti-PD-1) treatment. V gene TRBV4-3 combines with J gene TRBJ2-3; D may be TRBD1 (5 bases). The CDR3 is CASSQAQADTQYF. In DNA form, the CDR3 reads TGCGCCAGCAGCCAGGCACAGGCAGATACGCAGTATTTT.